These 26 T cell receptor beta chains came from one sample sequenced in a study of cytomegalovirus exposure and HLA in healthy donors. The PCR used 60 Vbeta and 13 Jbeta primers. Clones were sequenced by immunoSEQ multiplex PCR, and TCRdb holds only the in-frame ones, with some missing. The sample comprises about 200,000 clones, 65% to 90% of which are singletons, and around 0.34% rests with the top ten. The sequenced material came from PBMCs. The receptor source for this set is a woman in her 30s in good health and CMV-seronegative.

The chain carries TRBV27 and TRBJ1-1, with D perhaps TRBD1 (5 bases). Germline V lookup: CDR1 MNHEY, CDR2 SMNVEV (reference sequence). This CDR3 has 13 amino acids. The V end lost 1 base, the J end lost 7 bases, and 10 bases lay between the germline ends. CDR3 amino acids: CASSLWLGGEAFF. The DNA for the CDR3 is TGTGCCAGCAGTTTATGGCTGGGGGGTGAAGCTTTCTTT.

The rearrangement uses TRBV27 and TRBJ1-1; TRBD1 might be the D (5 bases). V was trimmed by 5 bases and J by 11 bases, leaving 18 bases between them. The CDR3 totals 13 residues. Germline CDR1 reads MNHEY; CDR2 reads SMNVEV (reference sequence). The CDR3, as DNA: TGTGCCAGCAGTCCCCGGGGGGGACTCTCGGCTTTCTTT. This translates into CASSPRGGLSAFF.

Notes on this clone: Other DNA sequences in this specimen translate into the identical CDR3. The chain is built from TRBV4-1 and TRBJ2-1, with D maybe TRBD1 (5 bases). Germline V lookup: CDR1 MGHRA, CDR2 YSYEKL. Trimming took off 0 bases at V and 3 bases at J, with 9 bases between the two ends. The CDR3 extends over 15 amino acids. CDR3 protein: CASSQDDRNYNEQFF. CDR3 DNA: TGCGCCAGCAGCCAAGATGACAGAAACTACAATGAGCAGTTCTTC.

The rearrangement uses TRBV9 and TRBJ2-7; 9 positions match TRBD1. Germline CDR1 is SGDLS and CDR2 is YYNGEE. Germline trimming cut 4 bases from V and 6 bases from J; bases unmatched to any gene: 8. CDR3 length: 14 residues. The CDR3 sequence: CASSTRDRVSEQYF. Written as DNA, the CDR3 is TGTGCCAGCAGCACTCGGGACAGGGTTTCCGAGCAGTACTTC.

V gene TRBV6-6 combines with J gene TRBJ1-2, with D unclear. Germline CDR1 MNHNY, CDR2 SVGAGI (reference sequence). This CDR3 has 13 amino acids. Trimming cost V 3 bases and J 7 bases, with 12 bases left between them. The CDR3 loop reads CASSYFREGGYTF. CDR3 nucleotide sequence: TGTGCCAGCAGTTATTTTCGGGAGGGTGGCTACACCTTC.

The genes are TRBV6-6 and TRBJ2-1, with TRBD2 identical over 7 bases. With 7 bases clipped from V and 0 bases from J, the junction kept 3 bases outside the gene matches. CDR1 and CDR2 (germline): MNHNY, SVGAGI (reference sequence). This CDR3 comprises 14 residues. The CDR3 nucleotides read TGTGCCAGCACCCGGACTAGCTCCTACAATGAGCAGTTCTTC. It encodes CASTRTSSYNEQFF.

The CDR3 region has the DNA TGTGCCAGCAGCCCCCGGTCCTACGAGCAGTACTTC. It specifies CASSPRSYEQYF. This chain uses TRBV7-8 with TRBJ2-7; no clear D. CDR1 is SGHVS and CDR2 is FQNEAQ in the germline V gene. V lost 5 bases to trimming and J lost 1 base, with 6 bases between them. The length of the CDR3 is 12 residues. Filled out from reference TRBV7-8 and TRBJ2-7, the complete variable domain reads GAGVSQSPRYKVAKRGQDVALRCDPISGHVSLFWYQQALGQGPEFLTYFQNEAQLDKSGLPSDRFFAERPEGSVSTLKIQRTQQEDSAVYLCASSPRSYEQYFGPGTRLTVT.

This rearrangement joins TRBV5-1 to TRBJ1-2; D is uncertain. The germline V gene has CDR1 SGHRS and CDR2 YFSETQ. The CDR3 totals 14 residues. Trimming removed 4 bases at V and 2 bases at J, with 12 bases between. The DNA of the CDR3 is TGCGCCAGCAGCCGGGAGGAGACGAACTATGGCTACACCTTC. This gives the protein CASSREETNYGYTF.

This chain joins TRBV11-2 and TRBJ2-1; 7 positions agree with TRBD2. The CDR3 sequence is 14 residues long. Unmatched junction bases numbered 5, after V lost 0 bases and J lost 9 bases. Germline-derived CDR1 and CDR2 are SGHAT and FQNNGV. The CDR3 here is CASSLDLWGGEQFF. DNA of the CDR3: TGTGCCAGCAGCTTAGATCTTTGGGGGGGTGAGCAGTTCTTC.

J is TRBJ1-1 and V is TRBV5-1; perhaps TRBD1 as D (6 bases). The CDR3 has 15 amino acids. Per the germline V gene, CDR1 is SGHRS and CDR2 is YFSETQ. Trimming pared 4 bases from V and 1 base from J, leaving 14 bases between. CDR3 sequence (DNA): TGCGCCAGCAGCCCGACCCCGGGACAGAACACTGAAGCTTTCTTT. This sequence encodes CASSPTPGQNTEAFF.

The chain joins TRBV15 to TRBJ1-1; weak D call: TRBD1 (6 bases). V was clipped by 3 bases and J by 5 bases, with 10 bases between them. Germline V gene sequence: CDR1 LNHNV, CDR2 YYDKDF (reference sequence). The CDR3 spans 13 residues. The CDR3 nucleotides are TGTGCCACCAGCAGCTACAGGGAAACTGAAGCTTTCTTT. Translated: CATSSYRETEAFF.

This clone was found a few times. The genes are TRBV2 and TRBJ2-7; TRBD2 matches 7 bases. The V segment lost 4 bases and the J segment 5 bases; nucleotides outside the gene matches: 5. The CDR3 length is 13 residues. Germline V gives CDR1 SNHLY, CDR2 FYNNEI. This CDR3 is CASSGTRANEQYF. Here the CDR3 DNA reads TGTGCCAGCAGTGGGACTAGGGCCAACGAGCAGTACTTC.

The V and J genes are TRBV2 and TRBJ2-1; D unclear. Trimming cost V 6 bases and J 3 bases, with 3 bases left between them. Germline V gene sequence: CDR1 SNHLY, CDR2 FYNNEI. The CDR3 extends over 11 amino acids. CDR3 loop: CASSGYNEQFF. The CDR3 nucleotides are TGTGCCAGCAGCGGCTACAATGAGCAGTTCTTC.

This rearrangement joins TRBV7-3 to TRBJ2-5, with 8 positions matching TRBD2. V lost 1 base and J lost 2; bases outside the gene matches: 3. Germline CDR1 SGHTA, CDR2 FQGTGA. The CDR3 is 15 residues long. The CDR3 protein is CASSLNGGGQETQYF. CDR3 bases: TGTGCCAGCAGCTTAAACGGGGGGGGACAAGAGACCCAGTACTTC.

J is TRBJ1-2 and V is TRBV28, with D possibly matching TRBD1 (5 bases). This CDR3 region has 13 residues. CDR1 MDHEN and CDR2 SYDVKM come from the germline V gene. Trimming pared 3 bases from V and 7 bases from J, leaving 12 bases between. The CDR3 region is CASSLVGVRGYTF. CDR3 sequence (DNA): TGTGCCAGCAGTTTGGTAGGGGTCCGTGGCTACACCTTC.

This rearrangement joins TRBV11-3 to TRBJ2-5, with TRBD2 identical over 8 bases. CDR3 size: 15 residues. Germline loops: CDR1 SGHNT, CDR2 YENEEA. Germline trimming cut 5 bases from V and 0 bases from J; bases unmatched to any gene: 5. The CDR3 loop is CASSVSGTHQETQYF. The CDR3 DNA reads as TGTGCCAGCAGCGTTAGCGGGACGCACCAAGAGACCCAGTACTTC. The full variable domain, rest sourced from reference TRBV11-3 and TRBJ2-5, is EAGVVQSPRYKIIEKKQPVAFWCNPISGHNTLYWYLQNLGQGPELLIRYENEEAVDDSQLPKDRFSAERLKGVDSTLKIQPAELGDSAVYLCASSVSGTHQETQYFGPGTRLLVL.

This clone showed up just a few times. The chain employs TRBV29-1 and TRBJ2-1; possibly TRBD2 for D (5 bases). Trimming shortened V by 4 bases and J by 7 bases, and 23 bases separated the two germline ends. Germline CDR1 is SQVTM and CDR2 is ANQGSEA. The CDR3 has 16 residues. CDR3 region: CSVVGVAVQNENEQFF. CDR3 nucleotides: TGCAGCGTTGTCGGGGTTGCGGTACAGAATGAAAATGAGCAGTTCTTC.

The chain carries TRBV29-1 and TRBJ2-3; 9 nucleotides align to TRBD2. The CDR3 is 15 residues long. V was clipped by 4 bases and J by 11 bases; unmatched bases: 16. The V gene's germline CDR1 is SQVTM and CDR2 ANQGSEA. CDR3 DNA: TGCAGCGTTGGACTAGCGGACCAGTTTAGGGATGTGCAGTATTTT. This sequence encodes CSVGLADQFRDVQYF.

The rearrangement links TRBV18 to TRBJ1-5; D ambiguous. In germline, CDR1 is KGHSH, CDR2 LQKENI. The ends were cut back, 6 bases at V and 2 bases at J, with 11 bases in the middle. The CDR3 runs to 14 residues. The CDR3 nucleotides are TGTGCCAGCTCGCCGGGAGGTGGCAATCAGCCCCAGCATTTT. Amino acid sequence: CASSPGGGNQPQHF.

There are a few counts of this clone. The V call is TRBV9, the J call TRBJ2-7, with 10 bases that match TRBD2. Germline V gene data show CDR1 as SGDLS and CDR2 as YYNGEE. V shed 4 bases and J 1 base; nucleotides not matched to a gene: 8. The CDR3 is 16 amino acids. This chain's CDR3 is CASSPQVAGGSYEQYF. DNA for the CDR3: TGTGCCAGCAGCCCCCAGGTAGCGGGAGGTTCCTACGAGCAGTACTTC. The variable domain in full, with the rest retrieved from reference TRBV9 and TRBJ2-7, is DSGVTQTPKHLITATGQRVTLRCSPRSGDLSVYWYQQSLDQGLQFLIQYYNGEERAKGNILERFSAQQFPDLHSELNLSSLELGDSALYFCASSPQVAGGSYEQYFGPGTRLTVT.

The gene calls are TRBV19 and TRBJ1-1, with D perhaps TRBD1 (6 bases). The CDR3 loop spans 13 amino acids. CDR1 is LNHDA and CDR2 is SQIVND in the germline V gene (reference sequence). V lost 9 bases, J lost 1 base, and 12 bases lay in between. The CDR3: CASADRRNTEAFF. The CDR3 DNA is TGTGCCAGCGCCGACAGGAGGAACACTGAAGCTTTCTTT.

The chain employs TRBV11-1 and TRBJ2-2, with D possibly matching TRBD1 (6 bases). Trimming stripped 7 bases from V and 5 bases from J, with 8 bases between. CDR3 length: 12 amino acids. Germline V gene sequence: CDR1 SGHAT, CDR2 FQDESV (reference sequence). The CDR3 nucleotides read TGTGCCAGCAATAGGGGGACCGGGGAGCTGTTTTTT. This sequence encodes CASNRGTGELFF.

CDR3: CASNGGYEQYF. DNA of the CDR3: TGTGCCAGTAACGGGGGTTACGAGCAGTACTTC. V usage is TRBV19 and J usage is TRBJ2-7, with D possibly being TRBD2 (6 bases). Germline V gene lookup returns CDR1 LNHDA and CDR2 SQIVND (reference sequence). With 7 bases removed from V and 4 bases from J, the gap between germline ends came to 8 bases. The CDR3 totals 11 residues.

This chain connects TRBV4-2 to TRBJ2-1; 11 bases are a match to TRBD2. CDR3 length: 13 amino acids. Germline V lookup: CDR1 LGHNA, CDR2 YNFKEQ. The trim removed 1 base at V and 15 bases at J, leaving 5 bases unmatched. Here the CDR3 DNA reads TGTGCCAGCAGCCAAGTATCTAGCGGGGGGCGGTTCTTC. Translating gives CASSQVSSGGRFF.

The chain links TRBV5-1 to TRBJ2-5; D possibly corresponds to TRBD2 (6 bases). The CDR3 consists of 14 residues. Germline values: CDR1 SGHRS, CDR2 YFSETQ. Trimming shortened V by 6 bases and J by 5 bases, and 17 bases separated the two germline ends. CDR3 sequence (DNA): TGCGCCAGCACTAATGGGGGAGGCGGGGAGACCCAGTACTTC. This sequence encodes CASTNGGGGETQYF.

The rearrangement uses TRBV10-1 and TRBJ2-1, with D possibly matching TRBD2 (6 bases). The germline V gene encodes CDR1 WNHNN and CDR2 SYGVQD (reference sequence). This CDR3 has 14 amino acids. Deletions cut 3 bases from V and 7 bases from J, with 13 bases between. CDR3 amino acids: CASSDGRRGNEQFF. In DNA form, the CDR3 reads TGCGCCAGCAGTGACGGGCGGAGGGGAAATGAGCAGTTCTTC.